This T cell receptor beta chain was found in a study of CD8+ T cells in alopecia areata. Study summary: The percentage of affected scalp area served as the score of severity for treated patients. Study-level findings and limits: Scalp repertoires also include resident alphabeta T cells from normal skin. Clonality in the scalp and expanded CD8+ clones ranked among the top 100 were significantly decreased by tofacitinib.

The CDR3 sequence is 13 residues long. V gave up 0 bases and J gave up 5 bases, with 6 bases separating them. Looked up from germline, CDR1 is SGHRS and CDR2 is YFSETQ. It was cDNA, reverse transcribed from extracted RNA, that served as the sequencing template. The protocol was immunoSEQ multiplex PCR, while the TCRdb copy is restricted to in-frame clones and leaves out a portion. The sample carries around 160,000 clones, about 60% recorded once. This clone was counted a few times. Its antigen remains unknown. Treatment of the sample: oral pan-JAK inhibitor, 5-10 mg twice daily. Obtained from alopecia areata patients were lesional scalp punch biopsies along with peripheral blood.

The sequencing here drew on CD4+ T cells sorted from blood, taken at week 24, from a patient treated with tofacitinib. This clonotype was obtained from a human donor with alopecia areata. The chain uses TRBV5-1 and TRBJ2-1; TRBD1 is a possible D gene (5 bases). CDR3 amino acids: CASSLAGNNEQFF. CDR3 DNA sequence: TGCGCCAGCAGCTTGGCAGGGAACAATGAGCAGTTCTTC.